The clone carrying this T cell receptor (beta chain) was detected a few times. Trimming stripped 10 bases from V and 5 bases from J, with 17 bases between. Germline V CDR1 and CDR2: ENHRY, SYGVKD. The CDR3 has 13 amino acids. TCRdb reprocessed the RT-PCR reads with MiXCR, giving one entry per CDR3 protein. The sample holds about 700,000 distinct CDR3 sequences, 11% to 15% seen once. The clonotype originates from a female donor in good health, serving as a healthy control. This chain joins TRBV10-3 and TRBJ1-1; tentative D call: TRBD1 (6 bases). The sample taken for sequencing was memory CD4+ T cells from blood. The CDR3 here is CATYPGGETEAFF. The CDR3 bases are TGTGCCACCTACCCCGGGGGCGAAACTGAAGCTTTCTTT.